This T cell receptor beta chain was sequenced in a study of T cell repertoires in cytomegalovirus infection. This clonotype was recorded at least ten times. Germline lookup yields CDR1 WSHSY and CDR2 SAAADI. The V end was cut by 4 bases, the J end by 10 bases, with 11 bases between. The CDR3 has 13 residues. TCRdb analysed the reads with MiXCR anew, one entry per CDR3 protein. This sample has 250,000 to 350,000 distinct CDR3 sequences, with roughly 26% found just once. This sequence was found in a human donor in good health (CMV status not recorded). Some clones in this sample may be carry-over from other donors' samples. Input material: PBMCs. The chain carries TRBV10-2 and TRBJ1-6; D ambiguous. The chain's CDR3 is CASSGWGDSPLHF. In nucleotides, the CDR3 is TGCGCCAGCAGTGGCTGGGGAGACTCACCCCTCCACTTT.